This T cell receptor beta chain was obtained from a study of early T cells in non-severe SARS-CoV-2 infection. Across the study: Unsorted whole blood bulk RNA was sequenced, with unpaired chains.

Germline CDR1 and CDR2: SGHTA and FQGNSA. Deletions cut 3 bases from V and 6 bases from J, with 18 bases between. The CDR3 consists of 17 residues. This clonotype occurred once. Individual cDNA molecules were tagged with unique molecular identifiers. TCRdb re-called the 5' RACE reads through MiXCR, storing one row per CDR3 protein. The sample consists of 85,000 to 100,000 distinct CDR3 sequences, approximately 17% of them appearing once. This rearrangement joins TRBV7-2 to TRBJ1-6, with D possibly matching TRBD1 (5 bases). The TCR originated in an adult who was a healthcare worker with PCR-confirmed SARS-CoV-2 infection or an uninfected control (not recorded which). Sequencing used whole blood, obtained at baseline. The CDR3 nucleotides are TGTGCCAGCAGCTTGGGGCGGATGGACACCTTTAATTCACCCCTCCACTTT. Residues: CASSLGRMDTFNSPLHF.